This TCR beta chain appears in the sequencing data of a study of T cell changes during pregnancy in multiple sclerosis. The method was immunoSEQ multiplex PCR; TCRdb's version includes in-frame clones alone and lacks a portion of them. The sample records fewer than 80,000 clones, 85% to 95% being singletons. Germline CDR1 and CDR2: SGDLS and YYNGEE. This CDR3 is built from 18 residues. The trim removed 3 bases at V and 2 bases at J, leaving 12 bases unmatched. The sequence was collected from a female donor in good health, enrolled as a control in a pregnancy study. Sequenced material: peripheral blood, taken in the third trimester of pregnancy. V usage is TRBV9 and J usage is TRBJ2-7; the match to TRBD1 covers 12 bases. The CDR3 DNA reads as TGTGCCAGCAGCGCCGTCCCGGGACAGGGGGCGCCAGCCTACGAGCAGTACTTC. Its translation is CASSAVPGQGAPAYEQYF.